The next 16 T cell receptor beta chains were all read from a single sample in a study of blood T cell repertoires in COVID-19. Clones were read by immunoSEQ multiplex PCR, and TCRdb kept only the in-frame ones, dropping some. The sample lists roughly 140,000 clones; roughly 90% were seen once. The sample was peripheral blood. These receptor sequences come from a man between 65 and 80 years old with acute or convalescent COVID-19.

The rearrangement uses TRBV4-1 and TRBJ2-3; TRBD2 is a possible D gene (6 bases). Between the trimmed V and J ends, which lost 1 base and 3 bases, there was a span of 14 bases. The length of the CDR3 is 16 residues. Germline values: CDR1 MGHRA, CDR2 YSYEKL. Here the CDR3 reads CASSQGATRSTDTQYF. The CDR3 region has the DNA TGCGCCAGCAGCCAAGGGGCGACTAGGTCTACAGATACGCAGTATTTT.

The V and J genes are TRBV18 and TRBJ1-5; the D gene is possibly TRBD1 (6 bases). Germline values: CDR1 KGHSH, CDR2 LQKENI. Between the trimmed V and J ends, which lost 3 bases and 7 bases, there was a span of 13 bases. The CDR3 totals 14 residues. The CDR3 DNA reads TGTGCCAGCTCACCCGGGGCAGGGGCCCAGCCCCAGCATTTT. It is translated as CASSPGAGAQPQHF.

The rearrangement joins TRBV6-6 to TRBJ1-6, with D maybe TRBD1 (6 bases). V was cut by 7 bases and J by 12 bases, with 22 bases left in between. The CDR3 length is 15 residues. Germline values: CDR1 MNHNY, CDR2 SVGAGI (reference sequence). This CDR3 is CASNNGGAGVKPLHF. The CDR3 region has the DNA TGTGCCAGCAACAACGGGGGGGCAGGGGTCAAACCCCTCCACTTT.

The chain employs TRBV28 and TRBJ2-7, with D perhaps matching TRBD2 (5 bases). V lost 4 bases and J 1 base, leaving 14 bases between the germline ends. The CDR3 length is 15 residues. CDR1 and CDR2 from the germline V gene are MDHEN and SYDVKM. DNA for the CDR3: TGTGCCAGCAGTTCATACCGCGGGCCATCCTACGAGCAGTACTTC. Its translation: CASSSYRGPSYEQYF.

This clone was counted only a few times. This chain links TRBV15 with TRBJ2-7, with 7 bases aligning to TRBD2. This CDR3 has 16 amino acids. Trimming took 0 bases from V and 0 from J; bases not matched to a gene: 5. Germline V gene data show CDR1 as LNHNV and CDR2 as YYDKDF (reference sequence). The CDR3 DNA sequence: TGTGCCACCAGCAGAGATCTAGCGGCAAGCTCCTACGAGCAGTACTTC. It specifies CATSRDLAASSYEQYF.

This clone was recorded once. The chain has TRBV6-1 and TRBJ2-5; TRBD2 aligns across 7 bases. CDR3 length: 15 amino acids. The ends lost 1 base at V and 4 bases at J; junction bases unmatched: 6. Germline CDR1 reads MNHNS; CDR2 reads SASEGT. In nucleotides, the CDR3 is TGTGCCAGCAGTGAAGGTGGAACTAGCGTAGAGACCCAGTACTTC. It codes for CASSEGGTSVETQYF.

This chain uses TRBV7-2 with TRBJ1-1; no clear D. The CDR3 contains 15 residues. In germline, CDR1 is SGHTA, CDR2 FQGNSA. Trimming took 5 bases from V and 7 from J, leaving 20 bases between them. CDR3 loop: CASSLVVGGAIEAFF. The CDR3 coding sequence is TGTGCCAGCAGCCTTGTGGTAGGAGGAGCTATTGAAGCTTTCTTT. Combining the CDR3 with reference TRBV7-2 and TRBJ1-1 gives the whole variable domain GAGVSQSPSNKVTEKGKDVELRCDPISGHTALYWYRQSLGQGLEFLIYFQGNSAPDKSGLPSDRFSAERTGGSVSTLTIQRTQQEDSAVYLCASSLVVGGAIEAFFGQGTRLTVV.

The genes are TRBV14 and TRBJ2-1, with 12 bases that match TRBD1. The CDR3 runs 16 residues. CDR1 and CDR2 from the germline V gene are SGHDN and FVKESK. Germline trimming cut 6 bases from V and 9 bases from J; bases unmatched to any gene: 12. The CDR3 spells CASSRTGTGGESEQFF. CDR3 nucleotides: TGTGCCAGCAGTAGAACCGGGACAGGGGGCGAGAGTGAGCAGTTCTTC.

The chain recombines TRBV19 with TRBJ2-5; 9 bases agree with TRBD1. This CDR3 has 17 residues. In germline, CDR1 is LNHDA, CDR2 SQIVND (reference sequence). V dropped 3 bases and J dropped 4; count of bases not matched to a gene: 12. Written as DNA, the CDR3 is TGTGCCAGTAGTATCGACCCAGCCAACAGGGGGCGAGAGACCCAGTACTTC. It encodes CASSIDPANRGRETQYF.

This chain joins TRBV19 and TRBJ2-3; 10 bases are a match to TRBD1. Germline trimming cut 4 bases from V and 6 bases from J; bases unmatched to any gene: 7. Germline V CDR1 and CDR2: LNHDA, SQIVND (reference sequence). This CDR3 has 15 amino acids. The CDR3 region has the DNA TGTGCCAGTAGTAGTGGACAGGGGGATTTGGATACGCAGTATTTT. Protein product: CASSSGQGDLDTQYF.

The chain combines TRBV27 with TRBJ1-1, with D possibly being TRBD1 (6 bases). This CDR3 contains 14 residues. Trimming stripped 5 bases from V and 4 bases from J, with 14 bases between. CDR1 and CDR2 from the germline V gene are MNHEY and SMNVEV (reference sequence). The CDR3 nucleotides read TGTGCCAGCAGTCCCAGACAGGTATTCACTGAAGCTTTCTTT. Its protein is CASSPRQVFTEAFF.

The chain carries TRBV5-1 and TRBJ2-3, with unresolved D. Looked up from germline, CDR1 is SGHRS and CDR2 is YFSETQ. Trimming left V 0 bases short and J 3 bases short, with 2 bases between. The CDR3 totals 12 residues. DNA of the CDR3: TGCGCCAGCAGCTTGGCAACAGATACGCAGTATTTT. It specifies CASSLATDTQYF.

About this clone: Its ends do not fully match the called genes, so a read error is possible. The chain joins TRBV7-9 to TRBJ1-1, with TRBD1 identical over 12 bases. Germline V gene data show CDR1 as SEHNR and CDR2 as FQNEAQ (reference sequence). The CDR3 runs 14 residues. CDR3 in amino acids: CASSNRDRGQDPLF. The CDR3 bases are TGTGCCAGCAGCAATCGGGACAGGGGGCAGGATCCCCTTTTT.

The J gene is TRBJ1-1, the V gene TRBV5-5; D is uncertain. Trimming removed 9 bases at V and 0 bases at J, with 12 bases between. CDR3 length: 13 residues. CDR1 SGHKS and CDR2 YYEKEE come from the germline V gene (reference sequence). The CDR3 region is CATAPPMNTEAFF. CDR3 in DNA: TGTGCCACCGCGCCCCCTATGAACACTGAAGCTTTCTTT.

The gene calls are TRBV5-8 and TRBJ2-7; TRBD2 aligns across 9 bases. The CDR3 is made up of 16 amino acids. V lost 0 bases, J lost 5 bases, and 9 bases stayed unmatched. Germline V gives CDR1 SGHTS, CDR2 YDEGEE. Here the CDR3 reads CASSLVLAGPGDEQYF. CDR3 nucleotide sequence: TGTGCCAGCAGCTTGGTACTAGCGGGCCCGGGGGACGAGCAGTACTTC.

The V call is TRBV5-1, the J call TRBJ2-2; TRBD1 aligns across 7 bases. After removal of 5 bases from V and 2 bases from J, the junction contained 6 bases not matched to a gene. Germline-derived CDR1 and CDR2 are SGHRS and YFSETQ. This CDR3 contains 15 residues. CDR3: CASSFGQVNTGELFF. The CDR3 DNA reads TGCGCCAGCAGTTTCGGACAGGTTAACACCGGGGAGCTGTTTTTT.